These 11 T cell receptor beta chains came from one sample sequenced in a study of PD-L1 blockade in urothelial cancer. Clones were read by immunoSEQ multiplex PCR, and TCRdb kept only the in-frame ones, dropping some. Among around 33,000 clones listed, roughly 82% were seen once. Time point specified: pretreatment peripheral blood. This sample comprised PBMCs, obtained around atezolizumab (anti-PD-L1) treatment. The receptors come from a man aged 55 to 70 with urothelial cancer.

CDR3 bases: TGTGCCAGCAGTTGGTCAGGGCTAAATCAGCCCCAGCATTTT. Protein: CASSWSGLNQPQHF. V usage is TRBV28 and J usage is TRBJ1-5; D is perhaps TRBD1 (5 bases). CDR3 length: 14 amino acids. Germline CDR1 reads MDHEN; CDR2 reads SYDVKM. V lost 4 bases, J lost 4 bases, and 11 bases lay in between. Supplemented by reference TRBV28 and TRBJ1-5, the full variable domain reads DVKVTQSSRYLVKRTGEKVFLECVQDMDHENMFWYRQDPGLGLRLIYFSYDVKMKEKGDIPEGYSVSREKKERFSLILESASTNQTSMYLCASSWSGLNQPQHFGDGTRLSIL.

The rearrangement joins TRBV4-1 to TRBJ1-4, with 10 bases fitting TRBD1. This CDR3 is built from 16 residues. Germline CDR1 reads MGHRA; CDR2 reads YSYEKL. V trimming: 4 bases; J trimming: 6 bases; junction bases outside the gene matches: 8. As DNA, the CDR3 is TGCGCCAGCAGCCCGTCCCCCGGGACAGGGGATGAAAAACTGTTTTTT. Its protein is CASSPSPGTGDEKLFF.

The V call is TRBV5-1, the J call TRBJ2-7; 7 positions match TRBD2. CDR1 SGHRS and CDR2 YFSETQ come from the germline V gene. CDR3 length: 13 residues. J gave up 6 bases and V 3 bases, and 6 bases lay outside the gene matches. CDR3: CASSWTRGSEQYF. As DNA, the CDR3 is TGCGCCAGCAGCTGGACACGCGGGAGCGAGCAGTACTTC.

The chain couples TRBV23-1 to TRBJ2-2; D not certain. TRBV23-1 is noted as an ORF with a role that remains uncertain. Trimming removed 7 bases from V and 4 bases from J, with 10 bases in between. This CDR3 spans 13 amino acids. The CDR3 region has the DNA TGCGCCAGCATTCAGCCAGGCACCGGGGAGCTGTTTTTT. Its protein product is CASIQPGTGELFF.

The V and J genes are TRBV7-9 and TRBJ1-1; D unresolved. The CDR3 extends over 13 amino acids. Germline-derived CDR1 and CDR2 are SEHNR and FQNEAQ (reference sequence). The V and J ends lost 1 base and 8 bases respectively, with 11 bases between them. CDR3 sequence reads: CASSLDTDEEAFF. For the CDR3, the DNA is TGTGCCAGCAGCTTAGATACAGACGAAGAAGCTTTCTTT.

The rearrangement joins TRBV19 to TRBJ2-1, with 10 bases fitting TRBD2. The CDR3 covers 16 residues. V dropped 6 bases and J dropped 4; count of bases not matched to a gene: 9. CDR1 is LNHDA, CDR2 SQIVND, per germline (reference sequence). Here the CDR3 reads CASSTSSGGSYNEQFF. The CDR3, as DNA: TGTGCCAGTAGCACCTCTAGCGGGGGCTCTTACAATGAGCAGTTCTTC.

The chain combines TRBV2 with TRBJ1-2; maybe TRBD1 (5 bases). Trimming took off 2 bases at V and 5 bases at J, with 9 bases between the two ends. The germline CDR1 and CDR2 sequences are SNHLY and FYNNEI. The CDR3 has 13 amino acids. CDR3 coding DNA: TGTGCCAGCAGTGAACAGGGAGGGTATGGCTACACCTTC. Its protein is CASSEQGGYGYTF.

The chain carries TRBV5-4 and TRBJ1-6; D possibly corresponds to TRBD1 (6 bases). Trimming took off 0 bases at V and 8 bases at J, with 12 bases between the two ends. Germline CDR1 SGHNT, CDR2 YYREEE (reference sequence). There are 15 residues in the CDR3. The DNA of the CDR3 is TGTGCCAGCAGCTTGGCAGGGGTCACCGATTCACCCCTCCACTTT. It is translated as CASSLAGVTDSPLHF.

The genes are TRBV7-2 and TRBJ1-2; tentatively, D is TRBD1 (6 bases). The CDR3 has 13 amino acids. V gave up 3 bases and J gave up 6 bases, with 11 bases separating them. Looked up from germline, CDR1 is SGHTA and CDR2 is FQGNSA. DNA of the CDR3: TGTGCCAGCAGCTTGGGGGGGCTCGATGGCTACACCTTC. It yields the protein CASSLGGLDGYTF.

This rearrangement joins TRBV4-1 to TRBJ1-1; D gene unclear. There are 15 residues in the CDR3. V was pared by 1 base and J by 4 bases, with 13 bases between. The germline gives CDR1 MGHRA, CDR2 YSYEKL. The CDR3 region is CASSQGEEMATEAFF. The CDR3 DNA follows: TGCGCCAGCAGCCAAGGCGAGGAAATGGCCACTGAAGCTTTCTTT.

The V gene is TRBV5-4, the J gene TRBJ2-5, with D tentatively TRBD1 (6 bases). CDR1 and CDR2 from the germline V gene are SGHNT and YYREEE (reference sequence). Between the trimmed V and J ends, which lost 0 bases and 0 bases, there was a span of 9 bases. This CDR3 has 15 amino acids. CDR3 sequence (DNA): TGTGCCAGCAGCTTGGCAGGGGCGTACCAAGAGACCCAGTACTTC. Translated, it gives CASSLAGAYQETQYF.